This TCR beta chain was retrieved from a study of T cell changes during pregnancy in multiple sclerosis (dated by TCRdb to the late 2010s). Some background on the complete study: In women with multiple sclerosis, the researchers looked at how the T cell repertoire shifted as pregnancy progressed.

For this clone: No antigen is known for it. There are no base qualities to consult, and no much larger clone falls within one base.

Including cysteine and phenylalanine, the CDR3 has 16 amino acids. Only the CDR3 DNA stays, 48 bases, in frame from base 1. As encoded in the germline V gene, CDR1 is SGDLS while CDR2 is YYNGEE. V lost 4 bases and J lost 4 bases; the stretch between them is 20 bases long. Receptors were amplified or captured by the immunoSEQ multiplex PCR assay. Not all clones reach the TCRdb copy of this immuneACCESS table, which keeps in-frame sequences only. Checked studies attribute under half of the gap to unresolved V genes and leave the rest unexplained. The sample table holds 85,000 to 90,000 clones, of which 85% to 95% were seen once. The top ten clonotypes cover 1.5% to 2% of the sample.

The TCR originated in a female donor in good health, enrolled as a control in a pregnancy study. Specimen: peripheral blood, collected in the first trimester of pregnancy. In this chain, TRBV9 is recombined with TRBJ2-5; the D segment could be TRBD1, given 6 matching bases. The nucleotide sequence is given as TGTGCCAGCAGCTTTACTGACAGGAATTGGGGAGAGACCCAGTACTTC. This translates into CASSFTDRNWGETQYF.